These 14 T cell receptor beta chains were sequenced from one sample in a study of T cell repertoires in ileal Crohn's disease. Time point indicated: neoterminal ileum biopsy at postoperative endoscopy, about 6 months after surgery. Assay: immunoSEQ multiplex PCR; the TCRdb copy retains only in-frame clones and omits some. This table has around 2,200 clones, around three fifths appearing once. Sequences were obtained from ileal tissue. These receptors were obtained from an adult with Crohn's disease.

The chain is built from TRBV29-1 and TRBJ2-1; 14 bases agree with TRBD2. CDR3 length: 12 residues. Trimming at V came to 3 bases and at J to 13 bases, leaving 2 bases not matched to a gene. CDR1 is SQVTM and CDR2 is ANQGSEA in the germline V gene. The CDR3 loop reads CSVETSGGAQFF. The CDR3 coding sequence is TGCAGCGTTGAGACTAGCGGGGGGGCTCAGTTCTTC.

V and J are TRBV19 and TRBJ2-1; the match to TRBD2 covers 9 bases. This CDR3 is 13 amino acids long. Germline V gene lookup returns CDR1 LNHDA and CDR2 SQIVND (reference sequence). V shed 9 bases, J shed 6 bases, and the junction held 6 bases outside the gene matches. This CDR3 is CASQREVPNEQFF. The CDR3 DNA sequence: TGTGCCAGCCAGCGGGAGGTCCCCAATGAGCAGTTCTTC.

The rearrangement links TRBV28 to TRBJ1-5; D call uncertain. Germline CDR1 MDHEN, CDR2 SYDVKM. The V and J ends lost 3 bases and 0 bases respectively, with 12 bases between them. CDR3 length: 16 residues. For the CDR3, the DNA is TGTGCCAGCAGTTTGGCAGGTTCTTATAGCAATCAGCCCCAGCATTTT. It translates to CASSLAGSYSNQPQHF.

This clone was recorded a few times. V gene TRBV7-9 combines with J gene TRBJ2-2; 10 bases match TRBD2. V gave up 5 bases and J gave up 4 bases; unmatched junction bases: 7. The CDR3 has 16 residues. Germline CDR1 SEHNR, CDR2 FQNEAQ (reference sequence). The CDR3 region is CASSPGLAEFTGELFF. The CDR3 coding sequence is TGTGCCAGCAGCCCCGGACTAGCGGAGTTCACCGGGGAGCTGTTTTTT.

This clone came up a few times. The chain recombines TRBV28 with TRBJ1-2; no firm D call. Trimming pared 3 bases from V and 4 bases from J, leaving 6 bases between. The CDR3 contains 12 residues. Germline-derived CDR1 and CDR2 are MDHEN and SYDVKM. The CDR3 spells CASSFRGYGYTF. The CDR3 DNA reads as TGTGCCAGCAGTTTCCGGGGCTATGGCTACACCTTC.

As regards this clone: The same CDR3 arises from other DNA sequences in this sample as well. The chain has TRBV30 and TRBJ1-5; 9 bases line up with TRBD1. CDR1 is GTSNPN, CDR2 SVGIG, per germline (reference sequence). J was trimmed by 7 bases and V by 3 bases; bases with no gene match: 7. CDR3 size: 14 residues. The CDR3 spells CAWSGGQGGQPQHF. The CDR3 coding sequence is TGTGCCTGGAGCGGGGGACAGGGCGGACAGCCCCAGCATTTT.

The J gene is TRBJ2-5, the V gene TRBV2, with 8 bases that match TRBD1. The end of the DNA is better explained by TRBJ2-7, so the J call may be wrong. CDR1 is SNHLY and CDR2 is FYNNEI in the germline V gene. This CDR3 has 13 amino acids. CDR3 coding DNA: TGTGCCAGCGAGGACAGGGCGGACTACGAGCAGTACTTC. This translates into CASEDRADYEQYF.

This clone was observed a few times. This chain links TRBV7-9 with TRBJ1-1; 7 nucleotides align to TRBD1. Germline trimming cut 7 bases from V and 5 bases from J; bases unmatched to any gene: 4. Germline lookup yields CDR1 SEHNR and CDR2 FQNEAQ (reference sequence). The CDR3 has 12 residues. Here the CDR3 DNA reads TGTGCCAGCAAGGGGGCGTGGACTGAAGCTTTCTTT. Its translation is CASKGAWTEAFF.

The rearrangement uses TRBV29-1 and TRBJ2-1, with D tentatively TRBD1 (8 bases). V lost 8 bases and J 8 bases, leaving 16 bases between the germline ends. CDR3 size: 12 residues. Germline V gene data show CDR1 as SQVTM and CDR2 as ANQGSEA. In DNA form, the CDR3 reads TGCAGCTCGCGACAGGGGAGGGATGAGCAGTTCTTC. This encodes CSSRQGRDEQFF.

The rearrangement uses TRBV11-3 and TRBJ2-3; 8 nucleotides agree with TRBD1. The CDR3 loop spans 15 amino acids. Germline-derived CDR1 and CDR2 are SGHNT and YENEEA. Unmatched junction bases numbered 4, after V lost 5 bases and J lost 0 bases. CDR3 protein: CASSTDRGSTDTQYF. CDR3 nucleotides: TGTGCCAGCAGCACAGACAGGGGTAGCACAGATACGCAGTATTTT.

The gene calls are TRBV27 and TRBJ2-2; TRBD1 aligns across 9 bases. After removal of 5 bases from V and 5 bases from J, the junction contained 15 bases not matched to a gene. CDR3 size: 18 residues. The germline CDR1 and CDR2 sequences are MNHEY and SMNVEV (reference sequence). CDR3: CASSPPYGTGTRTGELFF. The DNA of the CDR3 is TGTGCCAGCAGTCCTCCATACGGGACAGGGACAAGAACCGGGGAGCTGTTTTTT.

The V call is TRBV11-2, the J call TRBJ2-3; possible D gene TRBD1, 5 bases. The CDR3 has 16 residues. In germline, CDR1 is SGHAT, CDR2 FQNNGV. Trimming removed 4 bases at V and 1 base at J, with 15 bases between. CDR3 loop: CASSSQSTGGTDTQYF. The DNA of the CDR3 is TGTGCCAGCAGCTCCCAATCAACAGGCGGCACAGATACGCAGTATTTT.

The rearrangement uses TRBV6-6 and TRBJ1-1; D call uncertain. This CDR3 has 14 residues. The germline CDR1 and CDR2 sequences are MNHNY and SVGAGI (reference sequence). Trimming shortened V by 4 bases and J by 4 bases, and 13 bases separated the two germline ends. Here the CDR3 reads CASSFEGGFTEAFF. The CDR3 DNA reads as TGTGCCAGCAGTTTTGAGGGAGGGTTCACTGAAGCTTTCTTT.

By share, this clone ranks as large. The chain uses TRBV28 and TRBJ1-3; D possibly corresponds to TRBD1 (5 bases). Per the germline V gene, CDR1 is MDHEN and CDR2 is SYDVKM. Trimming took 7 bases from V and 3 from J, leaving 13 bases between them. This CDR3 has 14 amino acids. The CDR3 bases are TGTGCCAGCAAGGTTGGGGGGGGTGGAAACACCATATATTTT. Translating it yields CASKVGGGGNTIYF.